This T cell receptor beta chain was observed in a study of shared clonotypes between healthy human individuals. The CDR3 covers 15 residues. Overall study results and limits: Larger richness was generally estimated for naive than memory subsets.

On this clone: The antigen is not known.

Under the authors' procedure: From ImmunoSEQ came sequences covering only the junction and carrying no quality scores, so filtering differed. Assay: immunoSEQ multiplex PCR; the TCRdb copy retains only in-frame clones and omits some. The V and J calls and the clone size are those of that table, but D and trimming were determined from the DNA. The sample lists about 1,500,000 clones, around 97% occurring once. Donors, healthy HIV-negative adults, lacked recent acute infections or vaccinations. The sequenced sample was naive CD4+ T cells sorted from blood. Indicated subset: CD45RA+ positively selected. This sequence originates from a young man in good health. The chain uses TRBV21-1 and TRBJ2-3; TRBD1 is the table's D call and was not checked against the DNA. TRBV21-1 is a pseudogene locus. Here the CDR3 DNA reads TGTGCCAGCAGCAAAGGGGACAGAAGCACAGATACGCAGTATTTT. Amino acid sequence: CASSKGDRSTDTQYF.